A single sample gave rise to the 30 T cell receptor beta chains below, sequenced in a study of tumor-infiltrating lymphocytes in oesophageal squamous cell carcinoma. TCRdb redid the calling of the PCR reads with MiXCR, one entry per CDR3 protein. The sample records more than 10,000 distinct CDR3 sequences, nearly 60% being singletons. Sequencing was carried out using esophageal tumor tissue. Receptor source: a female donor with esophageal squamous cell carcinoma.

The chain combines TRBV6-2 or TRBV6-3 with TRBJ2-3; D call uncertain. The CDR3 has 14 amino acids. Germline values: CDR1 MNHEY, CDR2 SVGEGT. The V and J ends lost 5 bases and 0 bases respectively, with 9 bases between them. The DNA for the CDR3 is TGTGCCAGCAGTCCCACCGATAGCACAGATACGCAGTATTTT. This translates into CASSPTDSTDTQYF.

The chain combines TRBV7-2 with TRBJ2-4; D might be TRBD2 (6 bases). The J call is in doubt because the DNA end fits TRBJ2-7 better. This CDR3 is 15 amino acids long. Germline CDR1 reads SGHTA; CDR2 reads FQGNSA. The CDR3 DNA reads as TGTGCCAGCAGTGGGGACTGGCGGGGATCCTACGAGCAGTACTTC. Encoded protein: CASSGDWRGSYEQYF.

The rearrangement links TRBV7-2 to TRBJ1-1; weak D call: TRBD1 (5 bases). The CDR3 length is 15 residues. The V end was cut by 5 bases, the J end by 2 bases, with 15 bases between. The germline V gene has CDR1 SGHTA and CDR2 FQGNSA. CDR3 coding DNA: TGTGCCAGCAGCCCACGGGGCAGCTCTAACACTGAAGCTTTCTTT. This codes for CASSPRGSSNTEAFF. Looking up the rest from reference TRBV7-2 and TRBJ1-1 gives the full variable domain: GAGVSQSPSNKVTEKGKDVELRCDPISGHTALYWYRQSLGQGLEFLIYFQGNSAPDKSGLPSDRFSAERTGGSVSTLTIQRTQQEDSAVYLCASSPRGSSNTEAFFGQGTRLTVV.

This clonotype was seen just once. The chain carries TRBV28 and TRBJ2-3; D is possibly TRBD1 (5 bases). Germline V gene data show CDR1 as MDHEN and CDR2 as SYDVKM. Trimming removed 4 bases from V and 2 bases from J, with 19 bases in between. The CDR3 contains 17 residues. The CDR3 region has the DNA TGTGCCAGCAGTTCCAGGGTGGGGCGTGGGTACACAGATACGCAGTATTTT. Residues: CASSSRVGRGYTDTQYF.

This clonotype has only a few counts. The gene calls are TRBV12-3 or TRBV12-4 and TRBJ2-7; 7 bases fit TRBD2. The J segment lost 7 bases and the V segment lost 7 bases, leaving 13 bases of the junction unmatched. The CDR3 is 14 residues long. DNA of the CDR3: TGTGCCAGCACCCGCCGGGGGAGGGGCGTTGAGCAGTACTTC. It codes for CASTRRGRGVEQYF.

This clonotype was recorded only once. CDR3 nucleotides: TGTGCCAGCAGTTACTCGAGGGTGGGAGAGACCCAGTACTTC. It codes for CASSYSRVGETQYF. This rearrangement joins TRBV6-2 or TRBV6-3 to TRBJ2-5; D possibly corresponds to TRBD2 (5 bases). The V end lost 0 bases, the J end lost 4 bases, and 9 bases lay between the germline ends. The CDR3 extends over 14 amino acids. The germline CDR1 and CDR2 sequences are MNHEY and SVGEGT.

The genes are TRBV7-9 and TRBJ2-5; 9 positions agree with TRBD2. The CDR3 is 17 amino acids. In germline, CDR1 is SEHNR, CDR2 FQNEAQ (reference sequence). With 0 bases clipped from V and 4 bases from J, the junction kept 9 bases outside the gene matches. The CDR3 loop is CASSLATIAGVRETQYF. DNA for the CDR3: TGTGCCAGCAGCTTAGCGACTATAGCGGGAGTTCGAGAGACCCAGTACTTC.

This clonotype was seen ten or more times. A much larger clonotype is one base distant, so this may be a read error. J is TRBJ2-7 and V is TRBV11-3; TRBD2 matches 9 bases. Germline V gene sequence: CDR1 SGHNT, CDR2 YENEEA. The CDR3 is made up of 15 amino acids. V was pared by 1 base and J by 7 bases, with 8 bases of the junction left unmatched. CDR3 protein: CASSLGTSALGEQYF. For the CDR3, the DNA is TGTGCCAGCAGCTTAGGGACTAGCGCTCTAGGAGAGCAGTACTTC.

This clonotype was seen a handful of times. V and J are TRBV7-2 and TRBJ2-1, with 8 bases identical to TRBD2. The end of the DNA aligns better with TRBJ2-7, so the J call may be wrong. Germline values: CDR1 SGHTA, CDR2 FQGNSA. This CDR3 spans 18 amino acids. The chain's CDR3 is CASSLVGGRLAGSYEQYF. The CDR3 DNA follows: TGTGCCAGCAGCTTAGTAGGGGGTCGGCTAGCGGGCTCCTACGAGCAGTACTTC.

This chain joins TRBV7-9 and TRBJ2-3; 9 bases line up with TRBD2. The J call may be mistaken, given a closer DNA end match to TRBJ2-7. Germline lookup yields CDR1 SEHNR and CDR2 FQNEAQ (reference sequence). This CDR3 spans 16 amino acids. CDR3 bases: TGTGCCAGCAGCTTATATGGCGGGAGGGCTCAATACGAGCAGTACTTC. Protein product: CASSLYGGRAQYEQYF.

The gene calls are TRBV6-1 and TRBJ2-5; 10 bases map to TRBD2. This CDR3 has 18 amino acids. The V gene's germline CDR1 is MNHNS and CDR2 SASEGT. V shed 2 bases, J shed 1 base, and the junction held 10 bases outside the gene matches. The DNA for the CDR3 is TGTGCCAGCAGTGAATGGCCTAGCGGGAGCGGGATCCAAGAGACCCAGTACTTC. Protein: CASSEWPSGSGIQETQYF.

The chain employs TRBV7-6 and TRBJ2-5; D not certain. The J call could be wrong; TRBJ2-3 is a better fit for the DNA end. CDR3 length equals 14 residues. Germline CDR1 reads SGHVS; CDR2 reads FNYEAQ. CDR3 nucleotide sequence: TGTGCCAGCAGCTTAGTCCCGAGCACAGATACGCAGTATTTT. As protein: CASSLVPSTDTQYF.

V usage is TRBV7-2 and J usage is TRBJ2-3, with no clear D. This CDR3 contains 12 residues. Germline lookup yields CDR1 SGHTA and CDR2 FQGNSA. The V and J ends lost 2 bases and 4 bases respectively, with 4 bases between them. This chain's CDR3 is CASSLSADTQYF. The CDR3 nucleotides read TGTGCCAGCAGCTTAAGCGCAGATACGCAGTATTTT.

The chain carries TRBV7-6 and TRBJ2-7; D uncertain. Germline CDR1 and CDR2: SGHVS and FNYEAQ. The CDR3 loop spans 15 amino acids. Trimming removed 0 bases at V and 9 bases at J, with 18 bases between. For the CDR3, the DNA is TGTGCCAGCAGCTTAGCCCAATGGGCATACGAGCGGCAGTACTTC. As protein: CASSLAQWAYERQYF.

The rearrangement uses TRBV28 and TRBJ2-5; a possible D gene is TRBD1 (5 bases). CDR3 length: 14 amino acids. Germline CDR1 reads MDHEN; CDR2 reads SYDVKM. The ends were cut back, 5 bases at V and 2 bases at J, with 12 bases in the middle. DNA for the CDR3: TGTGCCAGCAGTAGATTAGACAGACAAGAGACCCAGTACTTC. This sequence encodes CASSRLDRQETQYF.

This clonotype was detected a few times. A read error may produce the germline difference seen at one junction end. V gene TRBV7-6 combines with J gene TRBJ2-1; the D gene could be TRBD1 or TRBD2 (5 bases each). The CDR3 runs to 16 residues. Germline CDR1 reads SGHVS; CDR2 reads FNYEAQ. CDR3 nucleotide sequence: TGTGCTAGCAGCCCGACTTCGGGGCCTTTCGGTAATGAGCAGTTCTTC. It yields the protein CASSPTSGPFGNEQFF. Complete variable domain (other parts from reference TRBV7-6 and TRBJ2-1): GAGVSQSPRYKVTKRGQDVALRCDPISGHVSLYWYRQALGQGPEFLTYFNYEAQQDKSGLPNDRFSAERPEGSISTLTIQRTEQRDSAMYRCASSPTSGPFGNEQFFGPGTRLTVL.

This clonotype turned up a few times. The V gene is TRBV19, the J gene TRBJ2-7, with 7 positions matching TRBD1. Near its end, the DNA agrees better with TRBJ2-1, so the J call may be wrong. The CDR3 has 14 residues. Per the germline V gene, CDR1 is LNHDA and CDR2 is SQIVND (reference sequence). The CDR3 DNA reads TGTGCCAGTAGTATGGGACAGCTCATGGGTGAGCAGTTCTTC. Its translation is CASSMGQLMGEQFF.

This clonotype was recorded a few times. The rearrangement links TRBV7-9 to TRBJ2-1; TRBD2 matches at 7 bases. The J segment lost 2 bases and the V segment lost 5 bases, leaving 9 bases of the junction unmatched. The germline V gene encodes CDR1 SEHNR and CDR2 FQNEAQ (reference sequence). The CDR3 spans 16 residues. This CDR3 is CASSPASSGTYNEQFF. The CDR3 DNA reads as TGTGCCAGCAGCCCCGCCTCTAGCGGAACCTACAATGAGCAGTTCTTC. The full variable domain, completed using reference TRBV7-9 and TRBJ2-1, is DTGVSQNPRHKITKRGQNVTFRCDPISEHNRLYWYRQTLGQGPEFLTYFQNEAQLEKSRLLSDRFSAERPKGSFSTLEIQRTEQGDSAMYLCASSPASSGTYNEQFFGPGTRLTVL.

Of note for this clonotype: The CDR3 carries no conserved terminal phenylalanine or tryptophan, so it likely arises from a read error. No DNA is shown, since the ends of the CDR3 on it are uncertain; the CDR3 is the one TCRdb lists. This rearrangement joins TRBV7-3 to TRBJ2-7; the D call TRBD1 from the table was never checked on the DNA. The CDR3 is 15 residues long, counting both termini. The V gene's germline CDR1 is SGHTA and CDR2 FQGTGA. The CDR3 is CATRDSLQETQYFGS.

The CDR3 coding sequence is TGTGCCAGCACGAAAACAGGGGGCAAGGGCAATGAGCAGTTCTTC. Translation gives CASTKTGGKGNEQFF. The V and J genes are TRBV2 and TRBJ2-1; TRBD1 matches 9 bases. CDR1 and CDR2 from the germline V gene are SNHLY and FYNNEI. The CDR3 consists of 15 residues. J lost 6 bases, V lost 7 bases, and 10 bases had no gene match. Filled out from reference TRBV2 and TRBJ2-1, the complete variable domain reads EPEVTQTPSHQVTQMGQEVILRCVPISNHLYFYWYRQILGQKVEFLVSFYNNEISEKSEIFDDQFSVERPDGSNFTLKIRSTKLEDSAMYFCASTKTGGKGNEQFFGPGTRLTVL.

The J gene is TRBJ2-5, the V gene TRBV27; TRBD2 might be the D (6 bases). The J call may be mistaken, given a closer DNA end match to TRBJ2-7. There are 15 residues in the CDR3. Germline-derived CDR1 and CDR2 are MNHEY and SMNVEV (reference sequence). CDR3 loop: CASSLLRRDSYEQYF. Here the CDR3 DNA reads TGTGCCAGCAGTTTATTGAGGCGGGACTCCTACGAGCAGTACTTC.

This clonotype has just a few counts. This chain links TRBV7-6 with TRBJ2-5, with TRBD1 as a possible D gene (5 bases). The germline gives CDR1 SGHVS, CDR2 FNYEAQ. V was trimmed by 1 base and J by 5 bases, leaving 14 bases between them. The CDR3 runs to 15 residues. CDR3 nucleotide sequence: TGTGCCAGCAGCTTAGGAGGACCAAAGGGGGAGACCCAGTACTTC. It yields the protein CASSLGGPKGETQYF.

The rearrangement joins TRBV7-8 to TRBJ2-3, with D perhaps matching TRBD1 (5 bases). Looked up from germline, CDR1 is SGHVS and CDR2 is FQNEAQ. Between the trimmed V and J ends, which lost 6 bases and 2 bases, there was a span of 15 bases. The CDR3 totals 15 residues. The CDR3 sequence: CASRPDTSTTDTQYF. DNA of the CDR3: TGTGCCAGCAGGCCGGACACTTCTACCACAGATACGCAGTATTTT.

A word on this clonotype: Mismatch with germline at one junction end may stem from a read error. Written as DNA, the CDR3 is TGTGCCAGCAGCTTATTGGGACTAGCGGGGAAAGAGACCCAGTACTTT. Translation: CASSLLGLAGKETQYF. This rearrangement joins TRBV7-3 to TRBJ1-6; D possibly corresponds to TRBD1 (5 bases). Germline loops: CDR1 SGHTA, CDR2 FQGTGA. The CDR3 is 16 residues long.

This clonotype was recorded many times. The J gene is TRBJ2-2, the V gene TRBV19; no clear D. V was clipped by 1 base and J by 3 bases, with 9 bases between them. This CDR3 spans 15 amino acids. Germline V gene lookup returns CDR1 LNHDA and CDR2 SQIVND (reference sequence). CDR3: CASSIVLFHTGELFF. The DNA for the CDR3 is TGTGCCAGTAGTATAGTACTCTTTCACACCGGGGAGCTGTTTTTT.

The chain combines TRBV6-9 with TRBJ2-3, with a possible D match to TRBD2 (5 bases). CDR1 MNHGY and CDR2 SVAAGI come from the germline V gene. The V end lost 5 bases, the J end lost 1 base, and 10 bases lay between the germline ends. The CDR3 covers 14 residues. CDR3 sequence: CASSPGIRTDTQYF. The CDR3 bases are TGTGCCAGCAGTCCCGGGATCCGCACAGATACGCAGTATTTT.

The V and J genes are TRBV7-9 and TRBJ2-7; D possibly corresponds to TRBD2 (5 bases). The J call may not be correct, given that the DNA end is closer to TRBJ2-5. The CDR3 has 12 residues. Germline CDR1 SEHNR, CDR2 FQNEAQ (reference sequence). The CDR3 sequence is CAIEGRGETQYF. The CDR3 region has the DNA TGTGCCATAGAGGGTCGTGGAGAGACCCAGTACTTC.

This clonotype was seen repeatedly, ten times or more. A much larger clone lies one base from this, so it may be a read error. Here the CDR3 DNA reads TGTGCCAGCAGCTTAGAGAGGGCTACGATGTACAATGAGCAGTACTTC. Encoded protein: CASSLERATMYNEQYF. This rearrangement joins TRBV7-6 to TRBJ2-5; D may be TRBD2 (5 bases). Germline-derived CDR1 and CDR2 are SGHVS and FNYEAQ. Deletions cut 1 base from V and 11 bases from J, with 23 bases between. There are 16 residues in the CDR3.

The chain uses TRBV7-8 and TRBJ2-7; D might be TRBD2 (6 bases). The J call may be mistaken, given a closer DNA end match to TRBJ2-5. This CDR3 region has 16 residues. CDR1 is SGHVS and CDR2 is FQNEAQ in the germline V gene. The CDR3 loop is CASSGRGLGRGETQYF. The DNA for the CDR3 is TGTGCCAGCAGCGGTCGGGGCCTAGGCCGGGGGGAGACCCAGTACTTC.

This clonotype was detected only a few times. V and J are TRBV7-3 and TRBJ1-1; possibly TRBD1 for D (5 bases). The V and J ends lost 2 bases and 1 base respectively, with 11 bases between them. This CDR3 spans 15 amino acids. CDR1 and CDR2 (germline): SGHTA, FQGTGA. Written as DNA, the CDR3 is TGTGCCAGCAGCTTATGGGGGGGTGGGAACACTGAAGCTTTCTTT. This sequence encodes CASSLWGGGNTEAFF. Using reference TRBV7-3 and TRBJ1-1 for the parts outside the CDR3, the full variable domain is GAGVSQTPSNKVTEKGKYVELRCDPISGHTALYWYRQSLGQGPEFLIYFQGTGAADDSGLPNDRFFAVRPEGSVSTLKIQRTERGDSAVYLCASSLWGGGNTEAFFGQGTRLTVV.